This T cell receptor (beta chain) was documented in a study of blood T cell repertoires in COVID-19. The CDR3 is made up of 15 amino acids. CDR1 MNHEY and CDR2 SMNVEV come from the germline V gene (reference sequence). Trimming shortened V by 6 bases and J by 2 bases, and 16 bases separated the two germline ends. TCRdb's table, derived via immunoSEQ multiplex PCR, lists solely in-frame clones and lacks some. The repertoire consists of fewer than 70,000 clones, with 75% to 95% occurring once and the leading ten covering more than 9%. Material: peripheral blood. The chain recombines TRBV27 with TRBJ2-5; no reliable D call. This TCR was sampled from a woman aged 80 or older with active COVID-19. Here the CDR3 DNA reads TGTGCCAGCAGGGGCCAGTCAGGCCGACAAGAGACCCAGTACTTC. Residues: CASRGQSGRQETQYF.